Sequencing of this T cell receptor beta chain was carried out in a study of patients and donors after allogeneic stem cell transplantation. CDR3 length equals 14 residues. Trimming stripped 8 bases from V and 5 bases from J, with 15 bases between. TCRdb analysed the RT-PCR reads with MiXCR anew, one entry per CDR3 protein. There are roughly 940,000 distinct CDR3 sequences in the sample; roughly 18% occur only once, and 6% lies in the top ten. The sample comprised blood, either unsorted or a sorted T cell fraction (not recorded which). The J gene is TRBJ1-4, the V gene TRBV12-3 or TRBV12-4; D perhaps matches TRBD1 (6 bases). The TCR comes from a human donor who was either an allogeneic HSCT recipient or a stem cell or donor lymphocyte infusion donor (not recorded which). It is not recorded whose cells these are; they may come from a transplant donor. The CDR3 sequence: CASRGGKGNEKLFF. DNA for the CDR3: TGTGCCAGCCGAGGGGGGAAGGGGAATGAAAAACTGTTTTTT.